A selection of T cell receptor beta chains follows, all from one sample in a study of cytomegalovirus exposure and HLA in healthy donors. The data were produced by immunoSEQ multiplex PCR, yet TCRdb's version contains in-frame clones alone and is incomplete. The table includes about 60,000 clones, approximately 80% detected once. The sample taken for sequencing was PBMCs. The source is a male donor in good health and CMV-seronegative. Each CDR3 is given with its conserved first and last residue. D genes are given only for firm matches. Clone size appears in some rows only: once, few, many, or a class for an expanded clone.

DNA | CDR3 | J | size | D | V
TGTGCCAGCAGCCCAATGGGACAGGGAAAGACCCAGTACTTC | CASSPMGQGKTQYF | TRBJ2-5 | . | TRBD1 | TRBV7-8
TGTGCCAGCAGCCCTGGACTAGCGGGGGGCACAGATACGCAGTATTTT | CASSPGLAGGTDTQYF | TRBJ2-3 | few | TRBD2 | TRBV7-2
TGTGCCAGCAGCTCGACTACGCACAGTAATGAAAAACTGTTTTTT | CASSSTTHSNEKLFF | TRBJ1-4 | . | . | TRBV7-2
TGCGCCAGCAGCCAAGACGGCAGGGGGTTGAACACTGAAGCTTTCTTT | CASSQDGRGLNTEAFF | TRBJ1-1 | . | TRBD1 | TRBV4-1
TGTGCCTGGAGTGCGGAGCCGGGTGATTACGAGCAGTACTTC | CAWSAEPGDYEQYF | TRBJ2-7 | once | . | TRBV30
TGTGCCTGGAATTTTGGTCTCAGCTCTGGAAACACCATATATTTT | CAWNFGLSSGNTIYF | TRBJ1-3 | . | . | TRBV30
TGTGCCAGCAGCTTGGGGACAGGGGGAAACTATGGCTACACCTTC | CASSLGTGGNYGYTF | TRBJ1-2 | . | TRBD1 | TRBV5-4
TGTGCCGCCTTACCCCTGGGGGGCACTGAAGCTTTCTTT | CAALPLGGTEAFF | TRBJ1-1 | . | . | TRBV10-3
TGTGCCAGCGCGACTCTCGAATGGGCCAACGTCCTGACTTTC | CASATLEWANVLTF | TRBJ2-6 | . | . | TRBV9
TGTGCCAGCAGCGAGGAGGACAGGAAAGGCTACACCTTC | CASSEEDRKGYTF | TRBJ1-2 | . | TRBD1 | TRBV9
TGTGCCAGCAGCGCCGCCGGGACAGGGTTCAACGAGCAGTACTTC | CASSAAGTGFNEQYF | TRBJ2-7 | . | TRBD1 | TRBV7-3
TGTGCCGGAGGGACAGTAGACAATCAGCCCCAGCATTTT | CAGGTVDNQPQHF | TRBJ1-5 | . | TRBD1 | TRBV6-1
TGCGCCAGCAGTCAATCCGGTCGTAGTCCAGGGTGGCAGCCCCAGCATTTT | CASSQSGRSPGWQPQHF | TRBJ1-5 | . | . | TRBV23-1
TGCGCCAGCAGCCAAGGGGACAGATTTATGGATACGAATGAAAAACTGTTTTTT | CASSQGDRFMDTNEKLFF | TRBJ1-4 | . | TRBD1 | TRBV4-1
TGTGCCAGCAGCCCCAGACAGGGCCGAGGCTACACCTTC | CASSPRQGRGYTF | TRBJ1-2 | . | TRBD1 | TRBV5-4
TGTGCCTGGAGTGTACAGGGGAATGAGCAGTTCTTC | CAWSVQGNEQFF | TRBJ2-1 | . | TRBD1 | TRBV30
TGTGCCTGGAGTCACCGGACAGGGAACACTGAAGCTTTCTTT | CAWSHRTGNTEAFF | TRBJ1-1 | . | TRBD1 | TRBV30
TGCAGTGCGCGATCCTTCAATGAGCAGTTCTTC | CSARSFNEQFF | TRBJ2-1 | . | . | TRBV20-1
TGTGCCAGCAGCCACCAAGCGGGGGGGGTTCTCCACGAGCAGTACTTC | CASSHQAGGVLHEQYF | TRBJ2-7 | . | TRBD2 | TRBV14
TGTGCCAGCAGCAACGGAGAGACCCAGTACTTC | CASSNGETQYF | TRBJ2-5 | . | . | TRBV5-6
TGTGCCAGCAGCCCCGGAGGGGGGGCCGACGAGCAGTACTTC | CASSPGGGADEQYF | TRBJ2-7 | . | . | TRBV7-2
TGTGCCAGTAGGCGAGAGTTCGACTACGAGCAGTACTTC | CASRREFDYEQYF | TRBJ2-7 | . | . | TRBV19
TGTGCCAACAGCCCCCAGTTTTCCTCCTACGAGCAGTACTTC | CANSPQFSSYEQYF | TRBJ2-7 | . | . | TRBV11-2
TGTGCCAGCAGCCCCCGGACAGGGACGAGCAACGAGCAGTACTTC | CASSPRTGTSNEQYF | TRBJ2-7 | once | TRBD1 | TRBV7-8
TGTGCCAGCAGTCGACCCGGGGGGCTGAACACTGAAGCTTTCTTT | CASSRPGGLNTEAFF | TRBJ1-1 | . | . | TRBV27
TGTGCCAGCAGTGACTCGCATGGCACCTCCTACAATGAGCAGTTCTTC | CASSDSHGTSYNEQFF | TRBJ2-1 | few | . | TRBV6-4
TGTGCCAGCAGCCCCGGGGGGACTAATGAAAAACTGTTTTTT | CASSPGGTNEKLFF | TRBJ1-4 | . | . | TRBV5-4
TGTGCCAGTAGTATATTGGGCGGGGGAGTCAGCACCGGGGAGCTGTTTTTT | CASSILGGGVSTGELFF | TRBJ2-2 | . | TRBD2 | TRBV19
TGCGCCAGCAGCCAAGATACCGGGACAGGAAGTTCGACTAATGAAAAACTGTTTTTT | CASSQDTGTGSSTNEKLFF | TRBJ1-4 | . | TRBD1 | TRBV4-3
TGTGCCAGCAAGTGGCGGGGGGACAATGAGCAGTTCTTC | CASKWRGDNEQFF | TRBJ2-1 | . | TRBD2 | TRBV11-2
TGTGCCAGCAGCCAAGGCGTCATGGGGGGGCGCACCGGGGAGCTGTTTTTT | CASSQGVMGGRTGELFF | TRBJ2-2 | . | . | TRBV4-2
TGTGCCAGCAGACGGACAGGGAATATCATGAACACTGAAGCTTTCTTT | CASRRTGNIMNTEAFF | TRBJ1-1 | . | TRBD1 | TRBV7-9
TGTGCCAGCAGCTGGTCCCCCCTCGTGGCTAGCAATCAGCCCCAGCATTTT | CASSWSPLVASNQPQHF | TRBJ1-5 | . | . | TRBV5-5